The text below deals with one TCR beta chain. Antigen specificity is unknown. J gave up 4 bases and V 4 bases, and 18 bases lay outside the gene matches. The germline CDR1 and CDR2 sequences are LNHDA and SQIVND (reference sequence). CDR3 length equals 19 residues. This sample was included in a study of Ad26.COV2.S vaccination and SARS-CoV-2 variants. Broader study findings: The TCR breadth and depth analyses may have understated or missed part of the total T cell responses.

Using immunoSEQ multiplex PCR, the repertoire was profiled, and TCRdb retains in-frame clones only, with some absent. The sample comprises around 370,000 clones, approximately 81% of which are singletons, and roughly 3.1% rests with the top ten. The treatment denotes: roughly 18 received Ad26.COV2.S at low or high dose, single or two shots; 5 received placebo; per-sample allocation not given. Specimens were obtained on day 63 following the first vaccine or placebo injection. This TCR was recovered from a person aged 18-65 years who received the Ad26.COV2.S COVID-19 vaccine or a placebo. The V gene is TRBV19, the J gene TRBJ2-1, with 8 bases aligning to TRBD1. The source was peripheral blood, collected in a trial of Ad26.COV2.S vaccine versus placebo. For the CDR3, the DNA is TGTGCCAGTAGTAGAATCCAGGGGGCCATCTCAATATTATACAATGAGCAGTTCTTC. This encodes CASSRIQGAISILYNEQFF.